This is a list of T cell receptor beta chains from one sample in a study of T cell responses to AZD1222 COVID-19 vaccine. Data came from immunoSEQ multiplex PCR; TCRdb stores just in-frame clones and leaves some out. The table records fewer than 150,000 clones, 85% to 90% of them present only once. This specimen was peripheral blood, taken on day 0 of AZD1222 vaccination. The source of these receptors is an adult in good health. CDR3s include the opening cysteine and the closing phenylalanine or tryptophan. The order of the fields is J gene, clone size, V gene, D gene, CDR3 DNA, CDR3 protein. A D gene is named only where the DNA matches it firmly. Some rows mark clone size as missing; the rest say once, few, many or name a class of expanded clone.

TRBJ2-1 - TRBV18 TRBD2 TGTGCCAGCTCAAGAGCCCCGGAGACTAGCGGCTACAATGAGCAGTTCTTC CASSRAPETSGYNEQFF
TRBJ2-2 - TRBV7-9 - TGTGCCAGCAGCTTCCGGGGTGGGGGCGCCGGAGGAACCGGGGAGCTGTTTTTT CASSFRGGGAGGTGELFF
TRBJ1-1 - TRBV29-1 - TGCAGCGCTCCGGCGGGGGGGTCGGCACGGACTGAAGCTTTCTTT CSAPAGGSARTEAFF
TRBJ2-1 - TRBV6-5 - TGTGCCAGCAGGGGGGGCCCCTACAATGAGCAGTTCTTC CASRGGPYNEQFF
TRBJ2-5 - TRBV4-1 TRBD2 TGCGCCAGCAGCCAAGATCGTGGTAGCGGGAGGGCCGCCGAGACCCAGTACTTC CASSQDRGSGRAAETQYF
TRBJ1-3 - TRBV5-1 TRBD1 TGCGCCAGCAGCTCGAATACAGGGGTCGGAAACACCATATATTTT CASSSNTGVGNTIYF
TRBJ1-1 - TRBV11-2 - TGTGCCAGCAGCTTAGCGGGGGCCGGCACTGAAGCTTTCTTT CASSLAGAGTEAFF
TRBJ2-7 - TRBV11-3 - TGTGCCAGCAGCTTAGATAGCGGTCAGGGGCAGTACTTC CASSLDSGQGQYF
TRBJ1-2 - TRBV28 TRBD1 TGTGCCAGCAGTTTAGGGACAGGCGGCTACACCTTC CASSLGTGGYTF
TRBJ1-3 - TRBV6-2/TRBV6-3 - TGTGCCAGCAGTTATTGGAGAAACACCATATATTTT CASSYWRNTIYF
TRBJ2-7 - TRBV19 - TGTGCCAGTAGTCAATCCCCGGGGAAAAACTACGAGCAGTACTTC CASSQSPGKNYEQYF
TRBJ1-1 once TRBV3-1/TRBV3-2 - TGTGCCAGCAGCCTATCGAGGGATGAAGCTTTCTTT CASSLSRDEAFF
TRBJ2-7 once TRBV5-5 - TGTGCCAGCAGCTTGGCACAGTCTCCCCTCTACGAGCAGTACTTC CASSLAQSPLYEQYF
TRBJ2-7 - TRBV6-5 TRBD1 TGTGCCAGCAGTTACTCGACAGGGGGCTACGAGCAGTACTTC CASSYSTGGYEQYF
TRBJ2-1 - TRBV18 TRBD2 TGTGCCAGCTCCCCCTCGGGGGGGGGCGGTACTGCCTACAATGAGCAGTTCTTC CASSPSGGGGTAYNEQFF
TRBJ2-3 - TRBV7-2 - TGTGCCAGCAGCCGTGGCCCGGGCACAGATACGCAGTATTTT CASSRGPGTDTQYF
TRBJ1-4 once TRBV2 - TGTGCCACCCAGGGACCCGCAACTAATGAAAAACTGTTTTTT CATQGPATNEKLFF
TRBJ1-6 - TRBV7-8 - TGTGCCAGCAGCCCCCCCCGGGGGGCTTATAATTCACCCCTCCACTTT CASSPPRGAYNSPLHF
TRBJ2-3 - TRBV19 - TGTGCCAGTAGTATGGGGGTTCCCACAGATACGCAGTATTTT CASSMGVPTDTQYF
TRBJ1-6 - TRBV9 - TGTGCCAGCAGCGCAGAGGGCTTCAATTCACCCCTCCACTTT CASSAEGFNSPLHF
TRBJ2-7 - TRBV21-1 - TGTGCCAGCAGCACCAGCCTAAATAGCGGGCCTTTTTCTCCCCAGAGCCAAACCTCCTACGAGCAGTACTTC CASSTSLNSGPFSPQSQTSYEQYF
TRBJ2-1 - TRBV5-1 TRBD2 TGCGCCAGCAGCTTCCCACCGCCCGGGGGGAGTGAGCAGTTCTTC CASSFPPPGGSEQFF
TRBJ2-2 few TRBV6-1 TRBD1 TGTGCCAGCAGTGAATACCGACAGGGTCGGGCCGGGGAGCTGTTTTTT CASSEYRQGRAGELFF
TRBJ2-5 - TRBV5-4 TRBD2 TGTGCCAGCAGCTTGGGGTGGACTAGCGGGGGGGCGAGGACCCAGTACTTC CASSLGWTSGGARTQYF
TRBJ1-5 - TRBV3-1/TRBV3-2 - TGTGCCAGCAGCCAAGTGGGTCAGCCCCAGCATTTT CASSQVGQPQHF
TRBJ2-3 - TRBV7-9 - TGTGCCAGCACAAGTGTGAACCGGGGCACAGATACGCAGTATTTT CASTSVNRGTDTQYF
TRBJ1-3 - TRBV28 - TGTGCCAGCAGTCCCCCCTCCACGGGAAACACCATATATTTT CASSPPSTGNTIYF
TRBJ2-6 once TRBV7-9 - TGTGCCAGCAGCTCCGAAACCCGGGACGGGGCCAACGTCCTGACTTTC CASSSETRDGANVLTF
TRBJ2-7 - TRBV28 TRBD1 TGTGCCGGGGGACAGGGCCCCTACGAGCAGTACTTC CAGGQGPYEQYF
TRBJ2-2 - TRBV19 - TGTGCCAGTAGTATCCCAGGGACCGGGGAGCTGTTTTTT CASSIPGTGELFF
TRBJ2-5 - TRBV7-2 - TGTGCCAGCAGCGCCCGGACTCGCTCGAGCGAGACCCAGTACTTC CASSARTRSSETQYF
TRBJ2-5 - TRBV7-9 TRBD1 TGTGCCAGCAGCAGGACAGGCAAAGAGACCCAGTACTTC CASSRTGKETQYF
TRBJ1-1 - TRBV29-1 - TGCAGCGTTGGCACGGGGGGCTCCACTGAAGCTTTCTTT CSVGTGGSTEAFF
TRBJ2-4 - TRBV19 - TGTGCCAGTAGTCTACAGGGAGAAGGGGCCAAAAACATTCAGTACTTC CASSLQGEGAKNIQYF
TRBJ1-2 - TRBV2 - TGTGCCAGCAGTCCCGACAGGAACTATGGCTACACCTTC CASSPDRNYGYTF
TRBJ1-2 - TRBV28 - TGTGCCAGCAGACCATATCCGGGCCTAGGGGGGAAATATGGCTACACCTTC CASRPYPGLGGKYGYTF
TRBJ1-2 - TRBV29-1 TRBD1 TGCAGCGTTGTGGCAGGGGGAAACTATGGCTACACCTTC CSVVAGGNYGYTF
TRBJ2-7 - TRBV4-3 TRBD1 TGCGCCAGCAGCCAAGATCAGGGGACAGACTACGAGCAGTACTTC CASSQDQGTDYEQYF
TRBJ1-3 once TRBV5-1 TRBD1 TGCGCCAGCAGCGGGGGACAGGGCCTCTCTGGAAACACCATATATTTT CASSGGQGLSGNTIYF
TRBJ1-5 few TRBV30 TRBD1 TGTGCCTGGAAAGGGACAGGGGGACAGCCCCAGCATTTT CAWKGTGGQPQHF
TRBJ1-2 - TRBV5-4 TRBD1 TGTGCCAGCAGCCTGACAGGGGTCCTCTTTGGCTACACCTTC CASSLTGVLFGYTF
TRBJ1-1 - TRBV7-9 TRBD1 TGTGCCAGCAGCTTAAGGGGGGACAGGGGTCCCACTGAAGCTTTCTTT CASSLRGDRGPTEAFF
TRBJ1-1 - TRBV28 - TGTGCCAGCAGCCCGCGGCTGTACACTGAAGCTTTCTTT CASSPRLYTEAFF
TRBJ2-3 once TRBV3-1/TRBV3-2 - TGTGCCAGCAGCCAAGAACTCGGAGATACGCAGTATTTT CASSQELGDTQYF
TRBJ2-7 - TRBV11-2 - TGTGCCAGCAGCTTCCCCCCGAGGATGACGGGAGAGCAGTACTTC CASSFPPRMTGEQYF